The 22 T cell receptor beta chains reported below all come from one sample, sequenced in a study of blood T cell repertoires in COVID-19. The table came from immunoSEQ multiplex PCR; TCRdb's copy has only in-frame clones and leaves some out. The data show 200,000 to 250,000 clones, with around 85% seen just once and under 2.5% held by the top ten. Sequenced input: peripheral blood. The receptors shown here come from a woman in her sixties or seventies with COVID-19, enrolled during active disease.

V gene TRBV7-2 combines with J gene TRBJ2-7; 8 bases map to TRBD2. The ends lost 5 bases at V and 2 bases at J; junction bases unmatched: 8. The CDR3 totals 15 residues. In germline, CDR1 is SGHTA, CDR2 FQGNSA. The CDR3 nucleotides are TGTGCCAGCAGCCCCGGAGGGCGGGAGGCCTACGAGCAGTACTTC. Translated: CASSPGGREAYEQYF.

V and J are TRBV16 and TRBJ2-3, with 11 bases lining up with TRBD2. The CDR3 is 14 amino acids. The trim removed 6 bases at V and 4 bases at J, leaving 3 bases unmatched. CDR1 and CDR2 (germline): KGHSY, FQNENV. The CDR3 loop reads CASRLAGVSDTQYF. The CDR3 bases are TGTGCCAGCAGACTAGCGGGGGTTTCAGATACGCAGTATTTT.

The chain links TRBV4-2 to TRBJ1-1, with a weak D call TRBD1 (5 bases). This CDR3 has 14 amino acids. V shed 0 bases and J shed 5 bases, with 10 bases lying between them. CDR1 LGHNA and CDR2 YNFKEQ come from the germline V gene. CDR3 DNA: TGTGCCAGCAGCCAAGAGGGGGGGAGGACTGAAGCTTTCTTT. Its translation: CASSQEGGRTEAFF.

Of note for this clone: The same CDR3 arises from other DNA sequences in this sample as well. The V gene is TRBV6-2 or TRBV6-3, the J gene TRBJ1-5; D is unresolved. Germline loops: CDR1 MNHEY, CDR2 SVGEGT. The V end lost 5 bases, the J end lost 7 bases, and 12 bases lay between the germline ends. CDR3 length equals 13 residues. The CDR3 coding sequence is TGTGCCAGCAGTCCCGCAGCGGGACAGCCCCAGCATTTT. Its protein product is CASSPAAGQPQHF.

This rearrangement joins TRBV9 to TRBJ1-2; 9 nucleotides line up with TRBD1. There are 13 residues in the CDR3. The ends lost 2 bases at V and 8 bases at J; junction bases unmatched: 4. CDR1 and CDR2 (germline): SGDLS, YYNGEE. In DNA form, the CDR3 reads TGTGCCAGCAGCGTCGGACAGGGGAGCGGCTACACCTTC. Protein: CASSVGQGSGYTF.

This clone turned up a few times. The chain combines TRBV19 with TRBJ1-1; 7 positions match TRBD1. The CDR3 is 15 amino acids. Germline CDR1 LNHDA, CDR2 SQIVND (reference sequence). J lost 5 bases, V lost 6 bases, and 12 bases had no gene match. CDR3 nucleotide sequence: TGTGCCAGTAGCCCCTGGAGACAGGGATATACTGAAGCTTTCTTT. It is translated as CASSPWRQGYTEAFF.

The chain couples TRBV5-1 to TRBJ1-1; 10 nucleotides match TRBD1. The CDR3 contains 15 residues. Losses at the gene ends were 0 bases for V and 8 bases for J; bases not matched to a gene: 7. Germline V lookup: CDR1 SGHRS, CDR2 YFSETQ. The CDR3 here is CASSLEGTGALEAFF. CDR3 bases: TGCGCCAGCAGCTTGGAGGGGACAGGGGCTCTAGAAGCTTTCTTT.

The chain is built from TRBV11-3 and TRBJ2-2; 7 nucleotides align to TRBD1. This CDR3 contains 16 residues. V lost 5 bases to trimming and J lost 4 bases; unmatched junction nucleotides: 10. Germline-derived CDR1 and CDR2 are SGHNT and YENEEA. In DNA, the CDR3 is TGTGCCAGCAGCCCGCGACCGGGACAGACCACCGGGGAGCTGTTTTTT. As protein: CASSPRPGQTTGELFF.

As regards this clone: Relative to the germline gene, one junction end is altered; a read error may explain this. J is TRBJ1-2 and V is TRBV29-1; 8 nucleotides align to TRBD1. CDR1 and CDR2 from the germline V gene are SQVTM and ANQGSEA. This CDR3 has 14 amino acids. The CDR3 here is CSVEGQGVGYGYTF. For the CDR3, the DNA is TGCAGCGTCGAAGGACAGGGAGTAGGATATGGCTACACCTTC.

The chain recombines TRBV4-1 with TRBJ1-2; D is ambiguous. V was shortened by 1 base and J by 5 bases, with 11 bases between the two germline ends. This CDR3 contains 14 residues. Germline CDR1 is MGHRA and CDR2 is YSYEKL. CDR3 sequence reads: CASSQVTRGYGYTF. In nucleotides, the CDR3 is TGCGCCAGCAGCCAAGTTACACGGGGATATGGCTACACCTTC.

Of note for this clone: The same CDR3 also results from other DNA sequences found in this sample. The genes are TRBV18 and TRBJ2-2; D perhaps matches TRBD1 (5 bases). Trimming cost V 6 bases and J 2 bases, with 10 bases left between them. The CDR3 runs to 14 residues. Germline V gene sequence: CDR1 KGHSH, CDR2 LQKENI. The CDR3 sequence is CASSPDRNTGELFF. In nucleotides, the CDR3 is TGTGCCAGCTCCCCCGACAGAAACACCGGGGAGCTGTTTTTT.

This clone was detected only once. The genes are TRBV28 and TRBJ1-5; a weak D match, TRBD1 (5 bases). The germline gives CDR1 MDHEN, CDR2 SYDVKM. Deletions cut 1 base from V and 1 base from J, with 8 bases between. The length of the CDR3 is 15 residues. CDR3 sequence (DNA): TGTGCCAGCAGTTTATTCAGGGCGAGCAATCAGCCCCAGCATTTT. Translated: CASSLFRASNQPQHF.

The CDR3 reads CASSIGSWGDRAAQPQHF. The DNA for the CDR3 is TGTGCCAGTAGTATAGGGTCGTGGGGAGACAGGGCTGCCCAGCCCCAGCATTTT. V and J are TRBV19 and TRBJ1-5, with 7 bases that match TRBD1. V lost 1 base and J lost 7; bases outside the gene matches: 16. Germline V gene data show CDR1 as LNHDA and CDR2 as SQIVND (reference sequence). There are 18 residues in the CDR3.

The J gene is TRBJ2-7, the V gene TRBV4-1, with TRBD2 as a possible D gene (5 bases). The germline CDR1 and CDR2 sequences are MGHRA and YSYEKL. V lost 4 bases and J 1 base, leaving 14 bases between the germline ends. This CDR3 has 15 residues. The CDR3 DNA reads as TGCGCCAGCAGCCTAGACGAGGGCGGATCCTACGAGCAGTACTTC. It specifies CASSLDEGGSYEQYF.

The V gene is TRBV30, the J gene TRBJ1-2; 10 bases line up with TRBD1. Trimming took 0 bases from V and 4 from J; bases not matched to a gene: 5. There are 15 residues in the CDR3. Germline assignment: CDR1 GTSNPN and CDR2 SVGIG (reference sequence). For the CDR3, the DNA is TGTGCCTGGAGTGTACCGGGACAGGGGTTCTATGGCTACACCTTC. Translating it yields CAWSVPGQGFYGYTF.

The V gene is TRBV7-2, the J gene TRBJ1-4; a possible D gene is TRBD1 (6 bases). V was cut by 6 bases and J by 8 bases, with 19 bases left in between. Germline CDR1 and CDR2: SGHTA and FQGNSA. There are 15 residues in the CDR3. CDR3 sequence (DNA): TGTGCCAGCAGACCAGCGGGGGGGGCTGAGGAAAAACTGTTTTTT. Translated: CASRPAGGAEEKLFF.

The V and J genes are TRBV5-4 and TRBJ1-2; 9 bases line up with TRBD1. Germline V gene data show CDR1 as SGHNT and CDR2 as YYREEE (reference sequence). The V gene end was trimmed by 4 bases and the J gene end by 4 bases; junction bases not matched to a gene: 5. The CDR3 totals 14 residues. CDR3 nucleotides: TGTGCCAGCAGCATCGGGACAGGGCTCTATGGCTACACCTTC. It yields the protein CASSIGTGLYGYTF.

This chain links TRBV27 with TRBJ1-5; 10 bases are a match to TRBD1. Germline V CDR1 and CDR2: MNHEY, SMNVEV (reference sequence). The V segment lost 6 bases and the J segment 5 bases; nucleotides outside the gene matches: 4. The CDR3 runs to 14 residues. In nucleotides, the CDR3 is TGTGCCAGCAGAGTGACAGGGGGCCATCAGCCCCAGCATTTT. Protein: CASRVTGGHQPQHF.

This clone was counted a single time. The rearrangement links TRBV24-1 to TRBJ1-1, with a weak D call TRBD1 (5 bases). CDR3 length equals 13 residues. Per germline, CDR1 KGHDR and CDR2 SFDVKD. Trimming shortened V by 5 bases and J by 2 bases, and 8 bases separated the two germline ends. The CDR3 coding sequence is TGTGCCACCAGTGGGGGGGTTAACACTGAAGCTTTCTTT. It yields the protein CATSGGVNTEAFF.

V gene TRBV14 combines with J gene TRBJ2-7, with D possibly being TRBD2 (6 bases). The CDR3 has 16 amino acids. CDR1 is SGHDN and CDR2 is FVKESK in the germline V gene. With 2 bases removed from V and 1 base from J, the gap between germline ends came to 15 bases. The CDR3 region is CASSQTRGTGSYEQYF. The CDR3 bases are TGTGCCAGCAGCCAAACTCGGGGGACGGGTTCCTACGAGCAGTACTTC. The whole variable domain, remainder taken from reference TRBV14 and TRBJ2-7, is EAGVTQFPSHSVIEKGQTVTLRCDPISGHDNLYWYRRVMGKEIKFLLHFVKESKQDESGMPNNRFLAERTGGTYSTLKVQPAELEDSGVYFCASSQTRGTGSYEQYFGPGTRLTVT.

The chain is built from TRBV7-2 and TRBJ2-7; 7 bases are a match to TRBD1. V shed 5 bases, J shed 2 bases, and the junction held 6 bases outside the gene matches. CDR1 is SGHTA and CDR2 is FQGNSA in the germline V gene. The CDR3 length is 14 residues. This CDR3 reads CASSITGVAYEQYF. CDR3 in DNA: TGTGCCAGCAGCATTACAGGGGTAGCCTACGAGCAGTACTTC.

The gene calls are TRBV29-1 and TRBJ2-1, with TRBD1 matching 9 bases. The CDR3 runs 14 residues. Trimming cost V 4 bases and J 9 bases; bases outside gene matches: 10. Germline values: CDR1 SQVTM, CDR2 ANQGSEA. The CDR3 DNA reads TGCAGCGTTGGGAAAGGGACAGGGCATGGTGAGCAGTTCTTC. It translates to CSVGKGTGHGEQFF.